One T cell receptor beta chain is described in this entry. This specimen comes from a study of blood T cell dynamics during melanoma immunotherapy. J gave up 7 bases and V 1 base, and 6 bases lay outside the gene matches. In germline, CDR1 is GTSNPN, CDR2 SVGIG (reference sequence). The CDR3 runs 13 residues. Every bulk PBMC sample received the same 350 ng of DNA. The protocol was immunoSEQ multiplex PCR, while the TCRdb copy is restricted to in-frame clones and leaves out a portion. The table lists about 7,600 clones, around nine tenths of them singletons, with 2% to 2.5% in the top ten. Time point given: week 3, after first cycle of checkpoint inhibitor.

Here the sequenced sample was blood, taken from a patient treated with checkpoint blockade. The V and J genes are TRBV30 and TRBJ1-2; 7 nucleotides agree with TRBD1. This TCR was recovered from a human donor with melanoma. The CDR3 loop reads CAWSDRGRGGYTF. Here the CDR3 DNA reads TGTGCCTGGAGTGACAGGGGTAGAGGTGGCTACACCTTC.